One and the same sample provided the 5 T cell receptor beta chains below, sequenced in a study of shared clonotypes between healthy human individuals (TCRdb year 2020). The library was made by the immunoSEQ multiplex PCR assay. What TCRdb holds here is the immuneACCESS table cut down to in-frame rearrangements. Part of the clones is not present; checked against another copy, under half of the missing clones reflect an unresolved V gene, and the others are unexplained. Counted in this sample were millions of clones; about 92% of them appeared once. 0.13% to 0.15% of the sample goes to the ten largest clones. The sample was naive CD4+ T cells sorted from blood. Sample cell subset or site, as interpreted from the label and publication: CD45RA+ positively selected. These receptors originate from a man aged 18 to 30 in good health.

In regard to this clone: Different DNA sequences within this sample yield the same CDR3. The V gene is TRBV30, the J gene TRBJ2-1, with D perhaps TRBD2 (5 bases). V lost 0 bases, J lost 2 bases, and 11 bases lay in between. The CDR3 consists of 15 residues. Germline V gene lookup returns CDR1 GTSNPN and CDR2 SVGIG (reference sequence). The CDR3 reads CAWSVLAGTYNEQFF. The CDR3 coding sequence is TGTGCCTGGAGTGTCCTGGCGGGTACCTACAATGAGCAGTTCTTC.

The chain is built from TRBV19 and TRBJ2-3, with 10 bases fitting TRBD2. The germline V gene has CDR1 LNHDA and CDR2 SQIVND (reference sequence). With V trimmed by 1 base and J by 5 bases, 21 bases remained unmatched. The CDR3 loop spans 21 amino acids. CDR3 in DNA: TGTGCCAGTAGTATAGTAGGTCTCGCTGGGCTAGCGGGGGCCTCGAAAGATACGCAGTATTTT. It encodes CASSIVGLAGLAGASKDTQYF.

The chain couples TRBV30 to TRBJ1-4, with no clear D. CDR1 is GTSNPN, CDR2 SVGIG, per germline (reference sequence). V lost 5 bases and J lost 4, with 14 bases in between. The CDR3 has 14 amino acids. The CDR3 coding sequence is TGTGCCTGGGGGAAGGGCAGCGGTAATGAAAAACTGTTTTTT. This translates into CAWGKGSGNEKLFF.

CDR3 protein: CASSVGTGEINSPLHF. As DNA, the CDR3 is TGTGCCAGCAGCGTAGGGACAGGGGAGATCAATTCACCCCTCCACTTT. The J gene is TRBJ1-6, the V gene TRBV7-6; 10 nucleotides line up with TRBD1. CDR3 size: 16 residues. Per germline, CDR1 SGHVS and CDR2 FNYEAQ. Losses at the gene ends were 5 bases for V and 7 bases for J; bases not matched to a gene: 8.

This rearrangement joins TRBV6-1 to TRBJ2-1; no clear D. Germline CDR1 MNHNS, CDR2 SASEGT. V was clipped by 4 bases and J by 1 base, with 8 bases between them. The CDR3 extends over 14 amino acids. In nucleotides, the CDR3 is TGTGCCAGCAGTGCGGCCATTTCCTACAATGAGCAGTTCTTC. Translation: CASSAAISYNEQFF.